The clone carrying this T cell receptor (beta chain) occurred a few times. Its antigen is not identified. Template material for amplifying TCR beta CDR3 regions consisted of RNA transcripts. The HTBI primer set was used in a first-round RT-PCR of the TCR CDR3. Via MiXCR, TCRdb re-called the multiplex PCR reads, giving one row per CDR3 protein. The data hold 620,000 or so distinct CDR3 sequences, with roughly 14% observed a single time. The sample originates from a study of T cells in Graves' hyperthyroidism and ophthalmopathy. Findings and limits, study-wide: Ophthalmopathy was told apart from stable hyperthyroidism by a 13 V-J model. Ophthalmopathy was model-predicted a median about 6.9 months pre-onset.

The germline V gene encodes CDR1 SGHRS and CDR2 YFSETQ. The CDR3 spans 17 residues. V was cut by 1 base and J by 2 bases, with 15 bases left in between. The receptor comes from a woman aged 50 to 60 with Graves' ophthalmopathy. The gene calls are TRBV5-1 and TRBJ1-4; D may be TRBD1 (5 bases). Sequencing used blood. The CDR3 DNA reads as TGCGCCAGCAGCTTGAGAAAAGGGGCAGGCACTAATGAAAAACTGTTTTTT. Encoded protein: CASSLRKGAGTNEKLFF.